A selection of T cell receptor beta chains follows, all from one sample in a study of cytomegalovirus exposure and HLA in healthy donors. Repertoires were generated with immunoSEQ multiplex PCR, while TCRdb's copy carries only in-frame clones and drops some. The sample comprises fewer than 150,000 clones, around 82% of which are singletons, and about 6.8% rests with the top ten. The sequencing input was PBMCs. The receptors here all came from a man between 40 and 49 years old in good health and CMV-seropositive. CDR3s include the opening cysteine and the closing phenylalanine or tryptophan. The order of the fields is J gene, D gene, V gene, clone size, CDR3 protein, CDR3 DNA. The D gene is left open where the match is weak. Size tells how often a clone was seen (once, few, many) or the class of an expanded clone, and some rows leave it out.

TRBJ2-1,TRBD2,TRBV27,NA,CASSLILAGPNEQFF,TGTGCCAGCAGTTTAATCCTAGCGGGCCCCAATGAGCAGTTCTTC
TRBJ1-1,NA,TRBV10-1,NA,CASSEWIRGWTEAFF,TGCGCCAGCAGTGAGTGGATTAGGGGTTGGACTGAAGCTTTCTTT
TRBJ1-5,NA,TRBV6-1,NA,CASSEVTGRNQPQHF,TGTGCCAGCAGTGAAGTCACAGGGCGCAATCAGCCCCAGCATTTT
TRBJ1-2,TRBD1,TRBV29-1,NA,CSVPGTGRAYGYTF,TGCAGCGTTCCCGGGACAGGGAGAGCCTATGGCTACACCTTC
TRBJ2-5,NA,TRBV11-3,NA,CASSPGETQYF,TGTGCCAGCAGCCCGGGAGAGACCCAGTACTTC
TRBJ1-5,TRBD1,TRBV5-1,NA,CASSLEGGGQPQHF,TGCGCCAGCAGCTTGGAAGGGGGCGGTCAGCCCCAGCATTTT
TRBJ1-5,NA,TRBV28,NA,CASRSGGARSNQPQHF,TGTGCCAGCAGGAGTGGGGGGGCGAGGAGCAATCAGCCCCAGCATTTT
TRBJ1-1,NA,TRBV18,NA,CASSPQSGGLNTEAFF,TGTGCCAGCTCACCCCAAAGCGGGGGCTTGAACACTGAAGCTTTCTTT
TRBJ2-7,TRBD2,TRBV6-5,few,CASSYQREGSEQYF,TGTGCCAGCAGTTACCAGCGGGAGGGCTCCGAGCAGTACTTC
TRBJ2-1,TRBD1,TRBV7-9,once,CASSLGGGQGYNEQFF,TGTGCCAGCAGCCTAGGGGGAGGACAGGGTTACAATGAGCAGTTCTTC
TRBJ2-1,NA,TRBV13,NA,CASTSGGLKGDEQFF,TGTGCCAGCACCTCAGGAGGGTTGAAAGGGGATGAGCAGTTCTTC
TRBJ1-1,NA,TRBV5-6,NA,CASSLHAEREAFF,TGTGCCAGCAGCTTGCACGCAGAGCGGGAAGCTTTCTTT
TRBJ2-7,TRBD1,TRBV7-2,NA,CASSRQGYEQYF,TGTGCCAGCAGTCGACAGGGCTACGAGCAGTACTTC
TRBJ2-1,NA,TRBV27,NA,CASSRGTHGVEQFF,TGTGCCAGCAGCAGAGGGACTCACGGTGTTGAGCAGTTCTTC
TRBJ2-1,NA,TRBV4-2,NA,CASSQDIGDYNEQFF,TGTGCCAGCAGCCAAGATATAGGGGACTACAATGAGCAGTTCTTC
TRBJ2-7,TRBD1,TRBV18,NA,CASSPPGQPYEQYF,TGTGCCAGCTCACCACCGGGACAGCCCTACGAGCAGTACTTC
TRBJ1-4,NA,TRBV4-1,NA,CASSQGRGGTNEKLFF,TGCGCCAGCAGCCAAGGAAGAGGGGGAACTAATGAAAAACTGTTTTTT
TRBJ2-7,NA,TRBV6-6,NA,CASSYARDLYEQYF,TGTGCCAGCAGTTACGCCAGGGATCTCTACGAGCAGTACTTC
TRBJ2-2,TRBD1,TRBV27,few,CASRTGDAGELFF,TGTGCCAGCAGGACAGGGGACGCCGGGGAGCTGTTTTTT
TRBJ1-3,NA,TRBV11-1,NA,CASSADTFSGNTIYF,TGTGCCAGCAGCGCGGACACCTTCTCTGGAAACACCATATATTTT
TRBJ1-5,NA,TRBV30,NA,CAWSTTGGLAQHF,TGTGCCTGGAGCACGACTGGGGGGTTAGCCCAGCATTTT
TRBJ1-1,TRBD1,TRBV6-5,once,CASSVTGGDTEAFF,TGTGCCAGCAGTGTGACAGGGGGCGACACTGAAGCTTTCTTT
TRBJ2-5,TRBD2,TRBV5-5,NA,CASSPELGGRVETQYF,TGTGCCAGCAGTCCCGAGTTGGGCGGGAGAGTAGAGACCCAGTACTTC
TRBJ2-7,NA,TRBV21-1,few,CASSKAGTGDYEQYF,TGTGCCAGCAGCAAAGCTGGGACAGGGGACTACGAGCAGTACTTC
TRBJ1-4,TRBD1,TRBV13,NA,CASSLRQGNGQKLFF,TGTGCCAGCAGCCTCCGACAGGGGAATGGGCAAAAACTGTTTTTT
TRBJ1-5,NA,TRBV25-1,once,CASSEARAGDQPQHF,TGTGCCAGCAGTGAGGCCAGGGCCGGTGACCAGCCCCAGCATTTT
TRBJ1-2,TRBD1,TRBV27,few,CASTKDRINGYGYTF,TGTGCCAGCACCAAGGACAGGATAAACGGATATGGCTACACCTTC
TRBJ2-7,NA,TRBV6-1,NA,CASREAGNRDHEQYF,TGTGCCAGCAGAGAAGCGGGGAACAGGGACCACGAGCAGTACTTC
TRBJ1-1,NA,TRBV5-8,NA,CASSWTAEAFF,TGTGCCAGCAGCTGGACAGCTGAAGCTTTCTTT
TRBJ1-1,NA,TRBV14,once,CASSHRQRNTEAFF,TGTGCCAGCAGCCATAGACAGAGGAACACTGAAGCTTTCTTT
TRBJ2-3,TRBD1,TRBV6-1,NA,CASSEASRGMGWGPTDTQYF,TGTGCCAGCAGTGAAGCGAGCAGGGGGATGGGTTGGGGCCCCACAGATACGCAGTATTTT
TRBJ2-2,NA,TRBV7-9,NA,CASSSRGLFF,TGTGCCAGCAGCTCCAGGGGGCTGTTTTTT
TRBJ2-7,TRBD2,TRBV19,NA,CASTTGTSGMNEQYF,TGTGCCAGTACCACCGGGACTAGCGGGATGAACGAGCAGTACTTC
TRBJ2-3,TRBD2,TRBV4-3,NA,CASSQGSGGSDTQYF,TGCGCCAGCAGCCAAGGTAGCGGGGGATCAGATACGCAGTATTTT
TRBJ1-1,NA,TRBV7-8,NA,CASSPRRGDREAFF,TGTGCCAGCAGCCCTCGGCGGGGTGACAGAGAAGCTTTCTTT
TRBJ2-5,TRBD2,TRBV9,NA,CASSVVGEGGETQYF,TGTGCCAGCAGCGTAGTAGGGGAGGGTGGAGAGACCCAGTACTTC
TRBJ2-2,TRBD1,TRBV5-6,NA,CASSSAGTGSLAGELFF,TGTGCCAGCAGCTCAGCCGGGACAGGGTCGCTCGCCGGGGAGCTGTTTTTT
TRBJ2-7,NA,TRBV14,few,CASSHPGNYEQYF,TGTGCCAGCAGCCACCCAGGGAACTACGAGCAGTACTTC
TRBJ2-5,NA,TRBV15,NA,CATSRDRVGGDPSYF,TGTGCCACCAGCAGAGATCGGGTAGGCGGAGACCCATCTTACTTC
TRBJ2-7,TRBD1,TRBV6-6,NA,CASTDRTGESYEQYF,TGTGCCAGCACCGACCGGACAGGGGAATCCTACGAGCAGTACTTC
TRBJ1-6,NA,TRBV30,NA,CAWIGQSNNSPLHF,TGTGCCTGGATTGGACAATCGAATAATTCCCCCCTCCACTTT
TRBJ1-1,NA,TRBV2,NA,CASREYTEAFF,TGTGCCAGCAGAGAGTACACTGAAGCTTTCTTT
TRBJ1-5,TRBD1,TRBV7-8,NA,CASSFDRGLYQPQHF,TGTGCCAGCAGCTTCGACAGGGGCCTATATCAGCCCCAGCATTTT
TRBJ1-6,TRBD1,TRBV6-1,NA,CASSGDRGKNSPLHF,TGTGCCAGCAGTGGGGACAGGGGGAAAAATTCACCCCTCCACTTT
TRBJ1-1,TRBD1,TRBV6-5,NA,CAIRQGLNTEAFF,TGTGCCATACGACAGGGCTTGAACACTGAAGCTTTCTTT
TRBJ2-7,NA,TRBV7-9,NA,CASSSDRSSYEQYF,TGTGCCAGCAGCTCAGACAGGAGCTCCTACGAGCAGTACTTC
TRBJ2-1,TRBD1,TRBV15,once,CATSRGPGTALDNEQFF,TGTGCCACCAGCAGAGGACCCGGGACAGCATTAGACAATGAGCAGTTCTTC
TRBJ2-7,TRBD2,TRBV18,NA,CASSPESFTGTSGYEQYF,TGTGCCAGCTCACCCGAGTCCTTCACCGGGACTAGCGGTTACGAGCAGTACTTC
TRBJ2-3,NA,TRBV7-9,NA,CASSYRDTQYF,TGTGCCAGCAGCTATAGAGATACGCAGTATTTT
TRBJ1-2,NA,TRBV14,NA,CASSLPGQLYGYTF,TGTGCCAGCAGCCTCCCGGGACAACTTTATGGCTACACCTTC
TRBJ1-1,NA,TRBV19,NA,CASVGGGRTEAFF,TGTGCCAGTGTCGGGGGGGGACGCACTGAAGCTTTCTTT
TRBJ2-2,TRBD2,TRBV4-1,NA,CASSQALGLADATGELFF,TGCGCCAGCAGCCAAGCCCTGGGACTAGCGGATGCAACCGGGGAGCTGTTTTTT
TRBJ2-7,NA,TRBV5-1,NA,CASSGVPATYEQYF,TGCGCCAGCTCCGGGGTCCCCGCAACCTACGAGCAGTACTTC
TRBJ1-4,NA,TRBV25-1,NA,CASSEYGRGSTNEKLFF,TGTGCCAGCAGTGAATATGGCCGGGGTTCAACTAATGAAAAACTGTTTTTT
TRBJ2-6,NA,TRBV7-2,NA,CASSLEKSSRANVLTF,TGTGCCAGCAGCTTAGAAAAGTCTAGCAGGGCCAACGTCCTGACTTTC
TRBJ2-1,TRBD2,TRBV19,NA,CASSIVASGVSYNEQFF,TGTGCCAGTAGTATTGTGGCTAGCGGGGTTTCCTACAATGAGCAGTTCTTC
TRBJ1-5,TRBD1,TRBV9,NA,CASSVGDRDAQPQHF,TGTGCCAGCAGCGTAGGGGACAGGGACGCTCAGCCCCAGCATTTT
TRBJ2-7,NA,TRBV19,medium-sized,CASSIQGPYEQYF,TGTGCCAGTAGTATACAGGGTCCCTACGAGCAGTACTTC
TRBJ2-7,NA,TRBV19,NA,CASSIQGNYEQYF,TGTGCCAGTAGTATTCAGGGAAACTACGAGCAGTACTTC
TRBJ2-7,TRBD2,TRBV6-5,NA,CASRPSGGGSYEQYF,TGTGCCAGCAGGCCTAGCGGGGGAGGGTCCTACGAGCAGTACTTC